This T cell receptor (beta chain) was captured by sequencing in a study of post-analysis software for immune sequencing data (dated by TCRdb to between 2015 and 2016). For context, the study as a whole: Relapsing-remitting, secondary progressive and progressive-relapsing multiple sclerosis were recorded as disease courses, and subtype annotation was lacking for some patients. The patient repertoires were set against 10 to 11 previously published healthy control repertoires from donors whose ages ranged from roughly 6 to 26 years. A subset of samples was prepared in parallel using single-end sample barcoding, then pooled and co-amplified after Illumina adapter ligation. Findings and caveats that apply to the study as a whole: The multiple sclerosis patient group was slightly younger than the control group. Patients showed significantly higher frequencies than controls for a handful of TRBV segments, among them TRBV5-6, TRBV5-1 and TRBV20-1. Significantly lower normalized Chao1 diversity was found in multiple sclerosis patients than in controls, suggesting substantial peripheral T-cell clonal expansion. Direct clustering with F measure revealed strong co-clustering of samples prepared in the same batch, which led to a batch-effect correction.

Libraries came from PCR. TCRdb names Illumina HiSeq 2500 as the instrument used. To reduce PCR and sequencing biases, unique molecular identifiers were built into the TCR beta cDNA libraries. Per 1 to 10 million input T cells, roughly 500,000 cDNA molecules were obtained, such that each molecule approximated one T cell. The patient libraries were prepared and sequenced using the same protocol as the earlier healthy control dataset. Samples belonging to the same batch were prepared together, multiplexed and sequenced on a shared HiSeq lane. As for the authors' bioinformatics: Raw barcoded reads were processed with MIGEC, discarding single-read molecular identifier groups before consensus assembly and CDR3 extraction. VDJtools was used for post-analysis of the clonotype tables, with diversity normalized by down-sampling every dataset to the smallest sample size. To correct batch-related cross-sample contamination, repertoire overlap clustering matched CDR3 amino acid sequences but not nucleotide sequences. TCRdb reran the public reads through fastp at Q25 and MiXCR, keeping productive beta chains. Each CDR3 protein gets just one entry, which takes the most common genes and DNA from the rows behind it. Clone size and V and J calls follow TCRdb, not the original study. The sample contains hundreds of thousands of distinct CDR3 sequences, 55% to 60% of them found a single time. The ten most abundant clones make up 11% of the sample.

TCR beta repertoires were profiled from peripheral blood of over 10 young patients with multiple sclerosis to demonstrate the VDJtools post-analysis software. The patients with multiple sclerosis were children and adolescents between 6 and 15 years of age. This clonotype was counted only a few times. What antigen it recognizes has not been identified. Per-base quality was not reported, and no clone a single base away is much larger than it. The CDR3 runs 11 amino acids, cysteine and phenylalanine included. Of all the DNA, just the CDR3 is kept, 33 bases in frame from base 1. The germline V gene (reference sequence) specifies DFQATT as CDR1 and SNEGSKA as CDR2. Trimming costs V 3 bases and J 2 bases, and their ends lie 5 bases apart.

The sample taken for sequencing was blood. The sequence was obtained from a girl aged 2 to 9 with multiple sclerosis. This receptor chain uses TRBV20-1 and TRBJ2-7; the D gene remains uncertain. This receptor carries the CDR3 CSASDPYEQYF. At the DNA level, the sequence is TGCAGTGCTAGCGACCCCTACGAGCAGTACTTC.